The 2 T cell receptor beta chains reported below all come from one sample, sequenced in a study of vaccination effects on CD4 cells after COVID-19. Some clones are missing from TCRdb's copy, which holds only in-frame ones; the method was immunoSEQ multiplex PCR. Here the sample spans about 73,000 clones, around 81% being singletons. No antigen has been assigned to these receptors. Before any sequencing was done, the ViraFEST assay used viral peptide pools to expand antigen-specific CD4+ T cells. Cells that had been cultured for approximately ten days were the source of isolated CD4+ T cells. Nucleocapsid antibody tests were negative, and the vaccine recipients had no prior SARS-CoV-2 infection. Source: CD4+ T cells from PBMCs cultured with SARS-CoV-2 spike peptides, taken before COVID-19 vaccination. The receptor set was obtained from a human donor who received a COVID-19 vaccine.

The chain recombines TRBV2 with TRBJ2-1; 7 bases are a match to TRBD2. The germline gives CDR1 SNHLY, CDR2 FYNNEI. The trim removed 8 bases at V and 5 bases at J, leaving 15 bases unmatched. This CDR3 region has 16 residues. The CDR3 loop is CASASARGSGNNEQFF. For the CDR3, the DNA is TGTGCCAGCGCTAGCGCTCGCGGGAGCGGCAACAATGAGCAGTTCTTC.

The genes are TRBV5-5 and TRBJ1-1, with unresolved D. The CDR3 covers 16 residues. V was clipped by 0 bases and J by 0 bases, with 12 bases between them. The germline gives CDR1 SGHKS, CDR2 YYEKEE (reference sequence). CDR3 DNA: TGTGCCAGCAGCTTGGTGGCCGGAGGGATGAACACTGAAGCTTTCTTT. This gives the protein CASSLVAGGMNTEAFF. Drawing the rest from reference TRBV5-5 and TRBJ1-1, the complete variable domain is DAGVTQSPTHLIKTRGQQVTLRCSPISGHKSVSWYQQVLGQGPQFIFQYYEKEERGRGNFPDRFSARQFPNYSSELNVNALLLGDSALYLCASSLVAGGMNTEAFFGQGTRLTVV.